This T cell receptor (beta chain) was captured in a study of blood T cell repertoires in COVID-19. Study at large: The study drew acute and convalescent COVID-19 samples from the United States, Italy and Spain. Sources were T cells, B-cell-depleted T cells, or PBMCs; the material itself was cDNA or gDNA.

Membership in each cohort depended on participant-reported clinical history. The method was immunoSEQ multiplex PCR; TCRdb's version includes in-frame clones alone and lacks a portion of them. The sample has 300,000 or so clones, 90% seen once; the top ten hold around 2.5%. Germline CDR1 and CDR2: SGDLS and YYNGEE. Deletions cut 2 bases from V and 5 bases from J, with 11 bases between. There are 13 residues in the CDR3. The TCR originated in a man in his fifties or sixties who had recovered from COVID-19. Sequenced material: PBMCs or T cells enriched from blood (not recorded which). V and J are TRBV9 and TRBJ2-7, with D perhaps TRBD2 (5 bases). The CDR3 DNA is TGTGCCAGCAGCGTCTGGGGTAGCGACGAGCAGTACTTC. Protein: CASSVWGSDEQYF.